One sample yielded the 17 T cell receptor beta chains listed below, sequenced in a study of cytomegalovirus exposure and HLA in healthy donors. It was with 60 Vbeta and 13 Jbeta primers that the PCR ran. Measured with immunoSEQ multiplex PCR; TCRdb has only the in-frame clones, and not every one. Here the sample spans approximately 140,000 clones, about 83% being singletons. The sequencing sample was made of PBMCs. All receptors come from a girl aged 2-10 years in good health and CMV-seronegative.

The chain joins TRBV30 to TRBJ2-3, with a weak D call TRBD1 (6 bases). V gave up 8 bases and J gave up 1 base, with 16 bases separating them. Germline values: CDR1 GTSNPN, CDR2 SVGIG (reference sequence). The CDR3 is 14 amino acids. The CDR3: CASESGEGTDTQYF. The CDR3 nucleotides read TGTGCCAGCGAATCAGGGGAAGGCACAGATACGCAGTATTTT.

J is TRBJ1-3 and V is TRBV27, with a tentative D call TRBD1 (5 bases). From germline, CDR1 is MNHEY and CDR2 SMNVEV (reference sequence). This CDR3 region has 15 residues. V dropped 2 bases and J dropped 3 bases, with 11 bases sitting between them. The CDR3 sequence: CASSLALGVGNTIYF. Written as DNA, the CDR3 is TGTGCCAGCAGTTTAGCATTAGGGGTTGGAAACACCATATATTTT.

This chain connects TRBV28 to TRBJ1-5; perhaps TRBD1 as D (5 bases). Trimming shortened V by 7 bases and J by 2 bases, and 18 bases separated the two germline ends. CDR1 MDHEN and CDR2 SYDVKM come from the germline V gene. The CDR3 is made up of 16 amino acids. In DNA form, the CDR3 reads TGTGCCAGCATAAGACCTTCGGGGGGTGGCAATCAGCCCCAGCATTTT. Its translation is CASIRPSGGGNQPQHF. The whole variable domain, remainder taken from reference TRBV28 and TRBJ1-5, is DVKVTQSSRYLVKRTGEKVFLECVQDMDHENMFWYRQDPGLGLRLIYFSYDVKMKEKGDIPEGYSVSREKKERFSLILESASTNQTSMYLCASIRPSGGGNQPQHFGDGTRLSIL.

This clone is a singleton in its sample. The chain employs TRBV6-5 and TRBJ2-2; D call uncertain. V was cut by 3 bases and J by 7 bases, with 9 bases left in between. The CDR3 spans 13 residues. The V gene's germline CDR1 is MNHEY and CDR2 SVGAGI. The CDR3: CASSYDKDGELFF. As DNA, the CDR3 is TGTGCCAGCAGTTATGACAAGGACGGGGAGCTGTTTTTT.

The chain recombines TRBV21-1 with TRBJ2-7; the table's D gene call, TRBD1, was not cross checked with the DNA. TRBV21-1 is a pseudogene. The CDR3 spans 16 residues. The CDR3: CASSKDEILAGEEQYF. As DNA, the CDR3 is TGTGCCAGCAGCAAAGATGAAATACTGGCAGGGGAGGAGCAGTACTTC.

The chain combines TRBV29-1 with TRBJ2-1; D may be TRBD2 (6 bases). CDR1 and CDR2 from the germline V gene are SQVTM and ANQGSEA. Trimming removed 4 bases from V and 4 bases from J, with 11 bases in between. CDR3 length: 13 amino acids. In nucleotides, the CDR3 is TGCAGCGTTGCCGGGAGTGGGTACAATGAGCAGTTCTTC. This codes for CSVAGSGYNEQFF.

The sample holds one count of this clone. The chain employs TRBV7-3 and TRBJ2-1; 12 positions match TRBD2. This CDR3 region has 15 residues. J lost 2 bases, V lost 4 bases, and 0 bases had no gene match. The germline gives CDR1 SGHTA, CDR2 FQGTGA. CDR3 sequence reads: CASSSSGGAYNEQFF. The CDR3 nucleotides are TGTGCCAGCAGCTCTAGCGGGGGGGCCTACAATGAGCAGTTCTTC.

This chain joins TRBV6-1 and TRBJ2-1, with D possibly matching TRBD2 (5 bases). CDR1 and CDR2 from the germline V gene are MNHNS and SASEGT. V lost 6 bases and J lost 4, with 13 bases in between. The CDR3 has 14 residues. For the CDR3, the DNA is TGTGCCAGCAGGCCCGAGGGAGAATACAATGAGCAGTTCTTC. Translation: CASRPEGEYNEQFF.

J is TRBJ2-3 and V is TRBV2; a possible D gene is TRBD2 (5 bases). Germline V gene data show CDR1 as SNHLY and CDR2 as FYNNEI. Trimming removed 10 bases from V and 4 bases from J, with 12 bases in between. CDR3 size: 12 residues. The CDR3: CATGLAADTQYF. The CDR3 DNA sequence: TGTGCCACCGGACTGGCGGCAGATACGCAGTATTTT.

CDR3 nucleotide sequence: TGTGCCAGCAGTGCAAAGAGACAGGTCCCGGGGAATGAGCAGTTCTTC. Translation gives CASSAKRQVPGNEQFF. V gene TRBV2 combines with J gene TRBJ2-1, with D tentatively TRBD1 (6 bases). CDR1 is SNHLY and CDR2 is FYNNEI in the germline V gene. The CDR3 extends over 16 amino acids. Trimming took 4 bases from V and 7 from J, leaving 20 bases between them.

The chain combines TRBV4-2 with TRBJ1-5, with D tentatively TRBD1 (6 bases). Germline V gene lookup returns CDR1 LGHNA and CDR2 YNFKEQ. There are 17 residues in the CDR3. Trimming took off 3 bases at V and 1 base at J, with 16 bases between the two ends. CDR3 sequence: CASSHYKTQGSNQPQHF. The CDR3 DNA is TGTGCCAGCAGCCACTATAAAACCCAGGGGAGCAATCAGCCCCAGCATTTT.

The chain is built from TRBV6-5 and TRBJ2-7, with 10 bases fitting TRBD1. The CDR3 runs 15 residues. CDR1 is MNHEY and CDR2 is SVGAGI in the germline V gene. V lost 2 bases to trimming and J lost 4 bases; unmatched junction nucleotides: 5. CDR3: CASSYGGTGAYEQYF. CDR3 DNA: TGTGCCAGCAGTTACGGAGGGACAGGGGCGTACGAGCAGTACTTC.

A few counts support this clone. Other DNA sequences in this sample translate to the same CDR3. As DNA, the CDR3 is TGTGCCAGCAGCCCCGGACAGGGAGGCTACGAGCAGTACTTC. Its translation: CASSPGQGGYEQYF. This chain joins TRBV5-4 and TRBJ2-7; 8 bases map to TRBD1. CDR1 and CDR2 from the germline V gene are SGHNT and YYREEE (reference sequence). V lost 4 bases, J lost 3 bases, and 6 bases stayed unmatched. This CDR3 contains 14 residues.

This clone occurred a few times. The chain joins TRBV28 to TRBJ1-2; TRBD1 might be the D (5 bases). Germline V gives CDR1 MDHEN, CDR2 SYDVKM. The ends were cut back, 6 bases at V and 4 bases at J, with 15 bases in the middle. The CDR3 is 14 amino acids. CDR3 sequence: CASRTTGTFYGYTF. The CDR3 DNA reads TGTGCCAGCAGGACTACCGGGACTTTCTATGGCTACACCTTC.

The chain employs TRBV5-6 and TRBJ1-1; 10 positions agree with TRBD1. The CDR3 covers 13 residues. Germline V lookup: CDR1 SGHDT, CDR2 YYEEEE. The V and J ends lost 7 bases and 4 bases, in that order; junction bases with no gene match: 4. DNA for the CDR3: TGTGCCAGCGGACGGACAGGGGGCACTGAAGCTTTCTTT. Protein product: CASGRTGGTEAFF.

J is TRBJ2-3 and V is TRBV28; 8 bases agree with TRBD1. The CDR3 runs to 16 residues. The J segment lost 6 bases and the V segment lost 7 bases, leaving 15 bases of the junction unmatched. Germline V lookup: CDR1 MDHEN, CDR2 SYDVKM. In DNA form, the CDR3 reads TGTGCCAGCACCACCTCCCGGACAGGGAGTTTGGATACGCAGTATTTT. It specifies CASTTSRTGSLDTQYF.

The chain couples TRBV27 to TRBJ2-7; 13 nucleotides match TRBD2. The germline V gene has CDR1 MNHEY and CDR2 SMNVEV (reference sequence). J lost 6 bases, V lost 0 bases, and 11 bases had no gene match. This CDR3 spans 18 amino acids. The CDR3 loop is CASSLSVLAGGPVGEQYF. The CDR3 region has the DNA TGTGCCAGCAGTTTATCTGTACTAGCGGGAGGGCCAGTAGGCGAGCAGTACTTC.